This T cell receptor (beta chain) comes out of a study of cytomegalovirus exposure and HLA in healthy donors. The study's findings and limits: There were a few CMV-associated chains whose specificity for CMV antigens was confirmed in vitro. Near-uniform donor sequencing depth was presumed by presence/absence analyses.

With 60 Vbeta and 13 Jbeta primers, the PCR was carried out. Data came from immunoSEQ multiplex PCR; TCRdb stores just in-frame clones and leaves some out. The data contain 97,000 or so clones, 9.4% of them singletons. The sample holds a few counts of this clone. Its antigen is unidentified. CDR1 GTSNPN and CDR2 SVGIG come from the germline V gene (reference sequence). V was trimmed by 2 bases and J by 4 bases, leaving 14 bases between them. The CDR3 totals 14 residues. This TCR was recovered from a man aged 50-60 years in good health and CMV-seropositive. The sample consisted of PBMCs. The rearrangement links TRBV30 to TRBJ1-2, with D tentatively TRBD1 (6 bases). The CDR3 nucleotides read TGTGCCTGGAGTAGAAATACAGGGACCTATGGCTACACCTTC. It yields the protein CAWSRNTGTYGYTF.